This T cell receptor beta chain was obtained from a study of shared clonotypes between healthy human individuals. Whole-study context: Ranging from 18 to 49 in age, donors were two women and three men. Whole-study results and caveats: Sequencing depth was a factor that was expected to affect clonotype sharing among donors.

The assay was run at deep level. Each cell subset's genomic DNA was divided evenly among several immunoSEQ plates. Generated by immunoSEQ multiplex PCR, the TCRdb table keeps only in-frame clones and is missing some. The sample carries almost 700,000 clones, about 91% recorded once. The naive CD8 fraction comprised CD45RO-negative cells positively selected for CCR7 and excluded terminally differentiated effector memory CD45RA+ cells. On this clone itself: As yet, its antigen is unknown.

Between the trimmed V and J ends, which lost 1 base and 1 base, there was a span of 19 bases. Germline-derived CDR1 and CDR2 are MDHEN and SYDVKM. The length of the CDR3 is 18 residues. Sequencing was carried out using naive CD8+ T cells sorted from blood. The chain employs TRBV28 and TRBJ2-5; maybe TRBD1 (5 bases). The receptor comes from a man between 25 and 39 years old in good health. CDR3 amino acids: CASSLFQPQVVGQETQYF. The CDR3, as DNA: TGTGCCAGCAGTTTATTCCAACCACAGGTTGTGGGCCAAGAGACCCAGTACTTC.